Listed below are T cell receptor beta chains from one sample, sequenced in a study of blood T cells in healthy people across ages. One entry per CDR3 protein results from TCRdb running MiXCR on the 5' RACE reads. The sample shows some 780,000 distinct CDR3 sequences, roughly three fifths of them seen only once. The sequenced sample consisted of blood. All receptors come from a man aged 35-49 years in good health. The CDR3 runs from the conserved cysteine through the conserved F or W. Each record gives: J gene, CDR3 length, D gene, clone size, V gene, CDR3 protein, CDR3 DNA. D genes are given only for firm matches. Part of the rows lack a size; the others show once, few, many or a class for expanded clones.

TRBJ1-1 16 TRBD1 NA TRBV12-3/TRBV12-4 CASITNIGTGLPEAFF TGTGCCAGCATTACTAACATTGGGACAGGGCTTCCTGAAGCTTTCTTT
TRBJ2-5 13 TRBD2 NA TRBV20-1 CSHLAGGEETQYF TGCAGCCACCTAGCGGGGGGGGAAGAGACCCAGTACTTC
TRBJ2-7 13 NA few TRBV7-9 CASSFSYSYEQYF TGTGCCAGCAGCTTTAGTTACTCCTACGAGCAGTACTTC
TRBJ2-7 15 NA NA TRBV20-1 CSAPSTSSLGGEQYF TGCAGTGCTCCCTCCACTAGTTCACTGGGGGGCGAGCAGTACTTC
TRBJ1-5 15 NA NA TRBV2 CASRELLGPNQPQHF TGTGCCAGCAGGGAGTTGTTGGGCCCCAATCAGCCCCAGCATTTT
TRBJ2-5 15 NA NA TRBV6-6 CASSYSRTAQETQYF TGTGCCAGCAGTTACTCGAGGACAGCGCAAGAGACCCAGTACTTC
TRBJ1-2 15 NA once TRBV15 CATSSLRQGIYGYTF TGTGCCACCAGCAGCTTGAGGCAGGGCATCTATGGCTACACCTTC
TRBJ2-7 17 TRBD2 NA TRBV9 CASSVAHDSAGTYEQYF TGTGCCAGCAGCGTAGCCCACGACTCAGCGGGGACCTACGAGCAGTACTTC
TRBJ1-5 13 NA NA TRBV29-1 CSATVNSNQPQHF TGCAGCGCTACAGTGAATAGCAATCAGCCCCAGCATTTT
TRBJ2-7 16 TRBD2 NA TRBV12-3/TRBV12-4 CASSLAVGRASPEQYF TGTGCCAGCAGTTTAGCAGTCGGGAGGGCCTCCCCCGAGCAGTACTTC
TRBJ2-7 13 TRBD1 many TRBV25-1 CASSPGGPYEQYF TGTGCCAGCTCCCCAGGGGGCCCCTACGAGCAGTACTTC
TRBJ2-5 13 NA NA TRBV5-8 CASSPDSIWAQYF TGTGCCAGCAGCCCGGACAGTATTTGGGCCCAGTACTTC
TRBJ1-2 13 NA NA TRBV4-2 CASSRTGPWGYTF TGTGCCAGCTCTCGCACGGGTCCCTGGGGCTACACCTTC
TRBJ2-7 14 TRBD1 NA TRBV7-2 CASTSRTGIGEQYF TGTGCCAGCACCAGTAGGACAGGGATAGGCGAGCAGTACTTC
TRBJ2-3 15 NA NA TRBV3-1 CASSRQGASGDTQYF TGTGCCAGCAGCCGGCAAGGGGCATCAGGAGATACGCAGTATTTT
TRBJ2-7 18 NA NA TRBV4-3 CASSQDFGTSHVYYEQYF TGCGCCAGCAGCCAAGATTTCGGGACCTCCCATGTTTACTACGAGCAGTACTTC
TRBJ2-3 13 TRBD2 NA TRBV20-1 CSAPPAGLDTQYF TGCAGTGCCCCACCAGCGGGGTTAGATACGCAGTATTTT
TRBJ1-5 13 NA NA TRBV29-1 CSVVLGRNQPQHF TGCAGCGTTGTCTTGGGTCGCAATCAGCCCCAGCATTTT
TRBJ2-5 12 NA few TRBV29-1 CSVDNPGYEQYF TGCAGCGTTGATAATCCAGGGTATGAGCAGTACTTC
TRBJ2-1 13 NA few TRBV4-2 CASSQERVNEQFF TGTGCCAGCAGCCAAGAGAGGGTGAATGAGCAGTTCTTC
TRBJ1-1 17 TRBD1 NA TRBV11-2 CASSLTGQSIIYTEAFF TGTGCCAGCAGCTTAACGGGACAGAGTATTATTTACACTGAAGCTTTCTTT
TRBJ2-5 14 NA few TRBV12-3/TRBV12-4 CASRRTGVGETQYF TGTGCCAGCAGGCGCACCGGGGTAGGGGAGACCCAGTACTTC
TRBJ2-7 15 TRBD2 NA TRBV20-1 CSARMSGRAFYEQYF TGCAGTGCTAGAATGAGCGGGAGGGCCTTCTACGAGCAGTACTTC
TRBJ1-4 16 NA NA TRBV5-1 CASSQGGGTTNEKLFF TGCGCCAGCAGCCAAGGAGGGGGGACAACTAATGAAAAACTGTTTTTT
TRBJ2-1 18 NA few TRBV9 CASSLGPPLAVFYNEQFF TGTGCCAGCAGCCTTGGACCCCCCTTAGCGGTCTTCTACAATGAGCAGTTCTTC
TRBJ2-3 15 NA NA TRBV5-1 CASSLETDSTDTQYF TGCGCCAGCAGCTTGGAAACTGATAGCACAGATACGCAGTATTTT
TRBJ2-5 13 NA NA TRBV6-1 CASRRTTQETQYF TGTGCCAGCAGACGGACAACGCAAGAGACCCAGTACTTC
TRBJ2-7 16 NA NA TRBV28 CASSPQLGWGSYEQYF TGTGCCAGCAGTCCACAGCTGGGGTGGGGATCCTACGAGCAGTACTTC
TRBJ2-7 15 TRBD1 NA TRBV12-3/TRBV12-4 CASSRMGTGFDEQYF TGTGCCAGCAGTCGAATGGGGACAGGGTTTGACGAGCAGTACTTC
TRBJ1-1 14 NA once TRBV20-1 CSAPDTTGNTEAFF TGCAGTGCTCCTGACACCACCGGGAACACTGAAGCTTTCTTT
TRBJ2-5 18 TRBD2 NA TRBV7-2 CASSALLAGRTGRETQYF TGTGCCAGCAGCGCCCTCCTAGCGGGGCGTACAGGCAGGGAGACCCAGTACTTC
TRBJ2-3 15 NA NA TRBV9 CASSEGSPSTDTQYF TGTGCCAGCAGCGAAGGGTCCCCTAGCACAGATACGCAGTATTTT
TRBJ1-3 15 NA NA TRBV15 CATIDWASPGNTIYF TGTGCCACCATCGACTGGGCCTCTCCAGGAAACACCATATATTTT
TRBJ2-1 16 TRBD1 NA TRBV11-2 CASSESRDRFHNEQFF TGTGCCAGCAGCGAGAGCCGGGACAGGTTTCACAATGAGCAGTTCTTC
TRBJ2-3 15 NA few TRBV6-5 CASRPTLWTGDTQYF TGTGCCAGCAGACCTACCCTCTGGACTGGAGATACGCAGTATTTT
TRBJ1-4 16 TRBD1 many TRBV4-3 CASSQGTGTANEKLFF TGCGCCAGCAGCCAAGGGACCGGGACAGCTAATGAAAAACTGTTTTTT
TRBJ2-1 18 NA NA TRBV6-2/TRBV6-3 CTSSYSLMLQIRYNEQFF TGTACCAGCAGTTACTCGTTGATGCTTCAAATCCGCTACAATGAGCAGTTCTTC
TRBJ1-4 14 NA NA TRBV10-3 CAISEPAGGEKLFF TGTGCCATCAGTGAGCCAGCCGGGGGGGAAAAACTGTTTTTT
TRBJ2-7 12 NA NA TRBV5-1 CASSRGTDEQYF TGCGCCAGCAGCCGCGGGACAGACGAGCAGTACTTC
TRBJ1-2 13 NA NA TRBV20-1 CSAQGIESYGYTF TGCAGTGCCCAGGGTATCGAAAGCTATGGCTACACCTTC
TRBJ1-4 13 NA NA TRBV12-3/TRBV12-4 CASGEVGAGKLFF TGTGCCAGCGGGGAGGTCGGGGCCGGAAAACTGTTTTTT
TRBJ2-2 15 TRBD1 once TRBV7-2 CASSPLGTDTGELFF TGTGCCAGCAGCCCACTAGGGACAGACACCGGGGAGCTGTTTTTT
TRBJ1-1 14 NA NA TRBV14 CASSQEVQGRRAFF TGTGCCAGCAGCCAAGAAGTTCAGGGTCGGAGGGCTTTCTTT
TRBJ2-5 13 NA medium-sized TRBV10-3 CAISEVREETQYF TGTGCCATCAGTGAAGTCCGGGAAGAGACCCAGTACTTC